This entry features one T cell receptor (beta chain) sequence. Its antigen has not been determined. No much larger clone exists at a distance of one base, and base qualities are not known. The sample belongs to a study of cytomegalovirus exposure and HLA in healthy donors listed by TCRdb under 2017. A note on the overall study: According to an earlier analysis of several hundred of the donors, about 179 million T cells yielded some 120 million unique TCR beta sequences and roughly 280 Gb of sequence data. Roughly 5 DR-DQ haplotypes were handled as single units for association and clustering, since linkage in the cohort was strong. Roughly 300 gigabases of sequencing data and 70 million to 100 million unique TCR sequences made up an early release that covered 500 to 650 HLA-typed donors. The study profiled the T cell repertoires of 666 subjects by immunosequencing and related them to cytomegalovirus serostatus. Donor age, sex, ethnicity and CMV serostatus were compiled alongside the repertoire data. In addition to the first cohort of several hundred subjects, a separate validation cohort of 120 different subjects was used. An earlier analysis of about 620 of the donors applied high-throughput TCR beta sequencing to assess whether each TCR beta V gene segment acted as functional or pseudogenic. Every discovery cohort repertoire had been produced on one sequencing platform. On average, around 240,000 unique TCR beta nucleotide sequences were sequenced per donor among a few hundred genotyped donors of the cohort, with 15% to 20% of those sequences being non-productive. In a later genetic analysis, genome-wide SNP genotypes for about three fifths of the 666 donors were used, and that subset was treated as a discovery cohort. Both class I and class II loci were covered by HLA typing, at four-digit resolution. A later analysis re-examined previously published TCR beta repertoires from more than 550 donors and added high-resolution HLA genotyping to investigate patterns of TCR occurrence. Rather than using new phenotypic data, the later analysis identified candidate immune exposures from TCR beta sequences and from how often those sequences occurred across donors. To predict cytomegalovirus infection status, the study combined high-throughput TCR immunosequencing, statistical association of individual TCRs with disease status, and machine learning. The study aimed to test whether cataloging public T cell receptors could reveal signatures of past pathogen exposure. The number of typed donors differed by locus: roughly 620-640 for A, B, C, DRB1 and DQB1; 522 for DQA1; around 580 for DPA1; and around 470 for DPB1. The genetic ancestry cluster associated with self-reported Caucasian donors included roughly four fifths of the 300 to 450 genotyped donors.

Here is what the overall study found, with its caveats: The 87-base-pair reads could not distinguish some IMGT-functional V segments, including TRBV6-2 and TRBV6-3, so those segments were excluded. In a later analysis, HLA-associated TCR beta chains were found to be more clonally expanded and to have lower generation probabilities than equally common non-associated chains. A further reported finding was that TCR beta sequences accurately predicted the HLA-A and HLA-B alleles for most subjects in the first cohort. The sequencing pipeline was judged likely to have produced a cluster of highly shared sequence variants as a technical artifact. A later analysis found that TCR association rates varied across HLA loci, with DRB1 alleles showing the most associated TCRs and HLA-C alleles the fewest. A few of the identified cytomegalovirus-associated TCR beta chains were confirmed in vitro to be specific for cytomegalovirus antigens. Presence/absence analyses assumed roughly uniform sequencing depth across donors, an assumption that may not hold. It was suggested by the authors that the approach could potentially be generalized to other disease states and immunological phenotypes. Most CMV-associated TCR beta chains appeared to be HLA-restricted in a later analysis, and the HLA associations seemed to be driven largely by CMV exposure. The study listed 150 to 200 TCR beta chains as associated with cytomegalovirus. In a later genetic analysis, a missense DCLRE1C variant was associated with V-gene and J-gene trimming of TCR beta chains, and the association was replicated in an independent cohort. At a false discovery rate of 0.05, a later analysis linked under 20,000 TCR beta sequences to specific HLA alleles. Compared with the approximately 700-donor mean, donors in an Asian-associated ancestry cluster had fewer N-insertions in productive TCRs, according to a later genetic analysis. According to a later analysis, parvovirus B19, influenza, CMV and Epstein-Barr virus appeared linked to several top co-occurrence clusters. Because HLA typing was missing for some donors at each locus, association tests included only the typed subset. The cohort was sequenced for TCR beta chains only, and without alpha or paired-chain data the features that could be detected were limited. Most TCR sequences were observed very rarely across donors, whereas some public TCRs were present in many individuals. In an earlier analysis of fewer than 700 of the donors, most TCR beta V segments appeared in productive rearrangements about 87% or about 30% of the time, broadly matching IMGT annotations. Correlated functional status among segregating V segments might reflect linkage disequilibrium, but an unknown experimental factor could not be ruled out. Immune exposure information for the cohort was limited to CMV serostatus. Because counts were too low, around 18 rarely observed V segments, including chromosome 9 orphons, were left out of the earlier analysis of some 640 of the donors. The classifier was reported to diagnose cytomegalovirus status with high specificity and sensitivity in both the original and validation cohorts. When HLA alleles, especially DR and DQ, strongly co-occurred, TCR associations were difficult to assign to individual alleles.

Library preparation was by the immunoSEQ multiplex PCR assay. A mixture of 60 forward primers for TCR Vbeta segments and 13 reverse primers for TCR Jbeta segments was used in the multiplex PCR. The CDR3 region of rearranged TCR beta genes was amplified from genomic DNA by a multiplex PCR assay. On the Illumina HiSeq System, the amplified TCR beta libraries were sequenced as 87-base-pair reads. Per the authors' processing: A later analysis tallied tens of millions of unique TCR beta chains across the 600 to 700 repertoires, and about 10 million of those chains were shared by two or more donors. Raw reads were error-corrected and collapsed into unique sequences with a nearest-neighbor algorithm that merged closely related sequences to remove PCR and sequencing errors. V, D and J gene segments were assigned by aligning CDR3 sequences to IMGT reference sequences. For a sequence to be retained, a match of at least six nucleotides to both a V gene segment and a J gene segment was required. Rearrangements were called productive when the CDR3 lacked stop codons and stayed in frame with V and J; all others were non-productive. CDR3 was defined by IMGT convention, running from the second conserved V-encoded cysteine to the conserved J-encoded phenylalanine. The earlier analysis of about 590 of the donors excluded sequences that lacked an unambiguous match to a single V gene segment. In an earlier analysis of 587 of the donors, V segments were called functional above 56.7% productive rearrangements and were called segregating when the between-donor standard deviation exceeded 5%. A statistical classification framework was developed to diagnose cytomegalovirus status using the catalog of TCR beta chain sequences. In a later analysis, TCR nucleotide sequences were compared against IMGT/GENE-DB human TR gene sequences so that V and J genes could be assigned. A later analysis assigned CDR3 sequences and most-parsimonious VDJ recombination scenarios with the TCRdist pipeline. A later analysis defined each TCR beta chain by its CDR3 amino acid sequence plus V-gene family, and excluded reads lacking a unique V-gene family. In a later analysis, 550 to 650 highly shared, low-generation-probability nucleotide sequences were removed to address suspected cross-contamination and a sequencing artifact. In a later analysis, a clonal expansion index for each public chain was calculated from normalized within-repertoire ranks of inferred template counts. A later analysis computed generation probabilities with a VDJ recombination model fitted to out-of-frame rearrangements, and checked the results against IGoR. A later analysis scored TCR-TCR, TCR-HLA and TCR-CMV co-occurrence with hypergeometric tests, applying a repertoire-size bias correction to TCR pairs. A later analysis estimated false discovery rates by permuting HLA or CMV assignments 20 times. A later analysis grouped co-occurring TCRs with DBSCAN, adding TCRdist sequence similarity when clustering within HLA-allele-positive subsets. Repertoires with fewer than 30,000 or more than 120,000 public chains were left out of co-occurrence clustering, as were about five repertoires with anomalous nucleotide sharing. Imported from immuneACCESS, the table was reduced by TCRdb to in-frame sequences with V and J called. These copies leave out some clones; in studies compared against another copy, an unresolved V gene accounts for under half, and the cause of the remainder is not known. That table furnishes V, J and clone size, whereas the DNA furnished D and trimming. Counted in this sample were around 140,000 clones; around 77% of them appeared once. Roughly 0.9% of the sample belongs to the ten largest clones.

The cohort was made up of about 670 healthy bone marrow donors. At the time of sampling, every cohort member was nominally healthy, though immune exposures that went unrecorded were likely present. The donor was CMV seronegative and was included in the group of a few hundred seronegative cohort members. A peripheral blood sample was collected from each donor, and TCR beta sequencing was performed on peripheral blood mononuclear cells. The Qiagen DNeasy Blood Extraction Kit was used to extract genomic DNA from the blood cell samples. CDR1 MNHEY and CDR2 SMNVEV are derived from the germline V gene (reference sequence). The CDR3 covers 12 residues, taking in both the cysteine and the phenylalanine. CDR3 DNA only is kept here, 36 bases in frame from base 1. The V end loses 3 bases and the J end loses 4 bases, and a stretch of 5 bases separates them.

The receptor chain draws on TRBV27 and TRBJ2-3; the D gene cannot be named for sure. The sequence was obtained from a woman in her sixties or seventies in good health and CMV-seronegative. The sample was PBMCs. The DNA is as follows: TGTGCCAGCAGTTTCCCCTCAGATACGCAGTATTTT. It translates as CASSFPSDTQYF.